These T cell receptor beta chains were read from a single sample in a study of CD8 T cells in ankylosing spondylitis. TCRdb redid the calling of the 5' RACE reads with MiXCR, one entry per CDR3 protein. The profile shows hundreds of thousands of distinct CDR3 sequences, approximately 12% of them singletons. Sequenced: blood, either unsorted or a sorted T cell fraction (not recorded which). Receptors were obtained from a male donor with ankylosing spondylitis. Both conserved end residues are part of each CDR3. A D gene is named only where the DNA matches it firmly. For some rows the clone size is stated as once, few or many, or as a class when expanded; others skip it.

>TRBV12-3/TRBV12-4|-|many|TRBJ2-1
CASSDVASEQFF
TGTGCCAGCAGCGACGTCGCCAGTGAGCAGTTCTTC
>TRBV20-1|-|many|TRBJ2-5
CSASAGPGETQYF
TGCAGTGCTAGTGCAGGGCCGGGGGAGACCCAGTACTTC
>TRBV7-2|-|many|TRBJ1-4
CASSGKFATNEKLFF
TGTGCCAGCAGCGGCAAGTTCGCAACTAATGAAAAACTGTTTTTT
>TRBV20-1|TRBD2|many|TRBJ2-1
CSAWTSGRAIGEQFF
TGCAGTGCATGGACTAGCGGGAGGGCCATCGGTGAGCAGTTCTTC
>TRBV12-3/TRBV12-4|-|many|TRBJ1-2
CASSLRQYFPYTF
TGTGCCAGCAGTTTACGACAGTATTTCCCCTACACCTTC
>TRBV10-3|TRBD1|-|TRBJ1-6
CASGQGGNSPLHF
TGTGCCAGTGGACAGGGCGGCAATTCACCCCTCCACTTT
>TRBV28|-|few|TRBJ2-3
CASSRISRGTDTQYF
TGTGCCAGCAGTCGTATATCCCGGGGCACAGATACGCAGTATTTT
>TRBV5-1|-|many|TRBJ2-2
CASSLGLGAGELFF
TGCGCCAGCAGCTTGGGGCTCGGGGCCGGGGAGCTGTTTTTT
>TRBV7-9|-|-|TRBJ2-3
CASSFDRLNTDTQYF
TGTGCCAGCAGCTTTGACCGGCTGAACACAGATACGCAGTATTTT
>TRBV27|-|-|TRBJ2-6
CASSPRSSGANVLTF
TGTGCCAGCAGTCCCCGTAGCTCTGGGGCCAACGTCCTGACTTTC
>TRBV6-1|-|-|TRBJ2-7
CASSEMVTSYEQYF
TGTGCCAGCAGTGAAATGGTGACCTCCTACGAGCAGTACTTC
>TRBV5-1|TRBD2|few|TRBJ2-1
CASSLGEREAYNEQFF
TGCGCCAGCAGCTTGGGTGAGCGGGAGGCATACAATGAGCAGTTCTTC
>TRBV20-1|-|few|TRBJ2-7
CSARGVGAYEQYF
TGCAGTGCTAGAGGTGTGGGGGCCTACGAGCAGTACTTC
>TRBV15|TRBD2|few|TRBJ2-1
CATSSTLASGLSYNEQFF
TGTGCCACCAGCAGTACGTTGGCTAGCGGGCTCTCCTACAATGAGCAGTTCTTC
>TRBV5-6|-|few|TRBJ2-7
CASSVISSYEQYF
TGTGCCAGCAGCGTCATTAGTTCCTACGAGCAGTACTTC
>TRBV5-1|TRBD2|few|TRBJ2-7
CASSLVAGHSYEQYF
TGCGCCAGCAGCTTGGTAGCGGGCCACTCCTACGAGCAGTACTTC
>TRBV12-3/TRBV12-4|TRBD1|many|TRBJ1-2
CASSFASGGGTYGYTF
TGTGCCAGCAGTTTCGCTTCAGGGGGAGGTACCTATGGCTACACCTTC
>TRBV18|-|-|TRBJ1-4
CASSPSTVELEKLFF
TGTGCCAGCTCACCTTCCACAGTGGAGCTTGAAAAACTGTTTTTT
>TRBV7-2|-|many|TRBJ2-7
CASSLGLLGEQYF
TGTGCCAGCAGCTTAGGTCTGTTGGGCGAGCAGTACTTC
>TRBV20-1|-|-|TRBJ1-4
CSALRDPSTNEKLFF
TGCAGTGCCCTCCGGGACCCGAGTACTAATGAAAAACTGTTTTTT
>TRBV20-1|-|-|TRBJ2-3
CSARVQASTDTQYF
TGCAGTGCTAGAGTCCAGGCTAGCACAGATACGCAGTATTTT
>TRBV4-3|TRBD2|few|TRBJ2-5
CASSRNPPPASGQETQYF
TGCGCCAGCAGCCGGAACCCCCCGCCGGCTAGCGGACAAGAGACCCAGTACTTC
>TRBV7-9|TRBD1|-|TRBJ2-7
CASSLDRGTHEQYF
TGTGCCAGCAGCTTGGACAGGGGTACTCACGAGCAGTACTTC
>TRBV20-1|TRBD2|few|TRBJ2-1
CSARAPGLAGWGEQFF
TGCAGTGCTAGGGCTCCTGGACTAGCGGGATGGGGTGAGCAGTTCTTC
>TRBV7-2|-|few|TRBJ2-7
CASGGGIGYEQYF
TGTGCCAGCGGCGGAGGAATCGGGTACGAGCAGTACTTC
>TRBV28|TRBD2|many|TRBJ2-2
CASSLRKHSGSPSGELFF
TGTGCCAGCAGTTTACGAAAACATAGCGGGAGCCCTAGTGGGGAGCTGTTTTTT
>TRBV20-1|-|few|TRBJ1-1
CSARDSGRGYGTEAFF
TGCAGTGCTAGAGATTCAGGAAGAGGGTACGGCACTGAAGCTTTCTTT
>TRBV4-1|-|many|TRBJ1-6
CASSPAPRGRNSPLHF
TGCGCCAGCAGCCCCGCCCCGAGGGGCCGAAATTCACCCCTCCACTTT
>TRBV28|-|-|TRBJ1-1
CASTTVGRGLNTEAFF
TGTGCCAGCACCACTGTGGGAAGGGGTCTGAACACTGAAGCTTTCTTT
>TRBV5-6|-|-|TRBJ2-1
CASSVERLANYNEQFF
TGTGCCAGCAGCGTCGAGCGGCTAGCGAACTACAATGAGCAGTTCTTC
>TRBV7-2|-|many|TRBJ1-2
CASSLGRLTPNGYTF
TGTGCCAGCAGCTTAGGGCGCCTCACACCTAATGGCTACACCTTC
>TRBV20-1|-|many|TRBJ2-3
CSARTPSTDTQYF
TGCAGTGCCCGGACTCCTAGCACAGATACGCAGTATTTT
>TRBV6-2/TRBV6-3|TRBD2|-|TRBJ2-7
CASSSTSGRDHYEQYF
TGTGCCAGCAGTTCGACTAGCGGGAGAGACCACTACGAGCAGTACTTC
>TRBV20-1|-|many|TRBJ1-5
CSARKDLDQPQHF
TGCAGTGCTAGGAAGGATTTAGATCAGCCCCAGCATTTT
>TRBV29-1|TRBD1|few|TRBJ1-1
CSVGYRGRRGAEAFF
TGCAGCGTCGGTTACAGGGGGCGCCGGGGCGCTGAAGCTTTCTTT
>TRBV4-3|-|few|TRBJ2-6
CASSQEPGAAGANVLTF
TGCGCCAGCAGCCAAGAACCGGGGGCGGCTGGGGCCAACGTCCTGACTTTC
>TRBV11-2|-|-|TRBJ2-3
CASSSSGPLTDTQYF
TGTGCCAGCAGCTCAAGCGGCCCCCTCACAGATACGCAGTATTTT
>TRBV10-3|-|-|TRBJ2-7
CAIRLTDTYEQYF
TGTGCCATCAGGTTGACGGATACCTACGAGCAGTACTTC
>TRBV5-4|TRBD2|once|TRBJ2-7
CASSPGGLAGEYEQYF
TGTGCCAGCAGCCCTGGCGGACTAGCGGGAGAGTACGAGCAGTACTTC
>TRBV7-9|-|-|TRBJ2-3
CASSLAAGSYTDTQYF
TGTGCCAGCAGCTTAGCGGCGGGGAGCTACACAGATACGCAGTATTTT
>TRBV7-9|TRBD1|-|TRBJ1-2
CASSTAGGADYGYTF
TGTGCCAGCAGCACCGCAGGGGGCGCCGACTATGGCTACACCTTC
>TRBV4-3|TRBD2|-|TRBJ2-2
CASSQDWTSGRAGGELFF
TGCGCCAGCAGCCAAGATTGGACTAGCGGGAGGGCCGGCGGGGAGCTGTTTTTT
>TRBV12-3/TRBV12-4|-|many|TRBJ1-1
CASSKEGNTEAFF
TGTGCCAGCAGCAAAGAGGGGAACACTGAAGCTTTCTTT
>TRBV29-1|-|many|TRBJ1-5
CSVGGSNNQPQHF
TGCAGCGTGGGGGGCAGCAACAATCAGCCCCAGCATTTT
>TRBV7-2|-|-|TRBJ2-2
CASRWAPQDTGELFF
TGTGCCAGCAGGTGGGCCCCTCAGGACACCGGGGAGCTGTTTTTT
>TRBV20-1|TRBD1|few|TRBJ1-6
CSAAQGAGNSPLHF
TGCAGTGCAGCACAGGGGGCCGGTAATTCACCCCTCCACTTT
>TRBV20-1|-|-|TRBJ2-7
CSANPRGRGSYEQYF
TGCAGTGCAAACCCCAGGGGTAGAGGATCCTACGAGCAGTACTTC
>TRBV29-1|TRBD1|few|TRBJ1-5
CSAQGKNQPQHF
TGCAGCGCACAGGGGAAGAATCAGCCCCAGCATTTT
>TRBV4-3|-|few|TRBJ1-2
CASSQDPWSLYGYTF
TGCGCCAGCAGCCAAGATCCTTGGTCCCTATATGGCTACACCTTC
>TRBV20-1|-|many|TRBJ2-1
CSGRTNLDEQFF
TGCAGTGGCCGGACAAATCTCGATGAGCAGTTCTTC
>TRBV20-1|TRBD2|few|TRBJ2-1
CSGAGAGEGNNEQFF
TGCAGTGGCGCCGGTGCGGGGGAGGGAAACAATGAGCAGTTCTTC